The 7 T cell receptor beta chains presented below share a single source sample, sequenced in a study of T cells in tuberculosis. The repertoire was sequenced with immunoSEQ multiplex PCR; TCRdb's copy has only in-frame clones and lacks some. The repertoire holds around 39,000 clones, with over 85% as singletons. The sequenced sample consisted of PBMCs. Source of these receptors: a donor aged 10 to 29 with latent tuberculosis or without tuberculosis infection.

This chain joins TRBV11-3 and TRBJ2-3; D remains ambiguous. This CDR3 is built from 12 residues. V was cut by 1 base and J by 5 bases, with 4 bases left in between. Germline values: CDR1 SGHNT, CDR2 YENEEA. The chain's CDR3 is CASSLGGDTQYF. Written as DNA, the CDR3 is TGTGCCAGCAGCTTAGGAGGAGATACGCAGTATTTT.

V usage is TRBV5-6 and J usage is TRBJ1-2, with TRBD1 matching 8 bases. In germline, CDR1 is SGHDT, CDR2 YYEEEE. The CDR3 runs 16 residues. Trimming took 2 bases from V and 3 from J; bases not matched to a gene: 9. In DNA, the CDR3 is TGTGCCAGCAGCTTCCTGGACAGGGTTGACGACTATGGCTACACCTTC. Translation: CASSFLDRVDDYGYTF.

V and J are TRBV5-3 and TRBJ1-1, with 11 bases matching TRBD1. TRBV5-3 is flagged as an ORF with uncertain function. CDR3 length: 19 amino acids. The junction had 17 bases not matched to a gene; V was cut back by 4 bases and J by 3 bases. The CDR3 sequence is CARSKTMGQGERGYTEAFF. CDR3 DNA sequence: TGTGCCAGAAGCAAAACGATGGGACAGGGGGAGAGAGGGTACACTGAAGCTTTCTTT.

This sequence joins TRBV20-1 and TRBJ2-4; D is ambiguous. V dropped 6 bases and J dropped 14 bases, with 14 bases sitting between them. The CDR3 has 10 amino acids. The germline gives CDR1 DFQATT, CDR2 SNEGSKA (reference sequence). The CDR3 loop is CSARGLKEYF. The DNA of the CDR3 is TGCAGTGCCCGCGGTCTTAAGGAGTACTTC.

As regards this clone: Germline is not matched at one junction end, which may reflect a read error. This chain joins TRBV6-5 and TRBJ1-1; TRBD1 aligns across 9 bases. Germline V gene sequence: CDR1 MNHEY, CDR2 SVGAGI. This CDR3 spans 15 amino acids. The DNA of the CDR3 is TGTGCCAGCACCCCGAGGGACAGGGTGAAGACTGAAGCTTTCTTT. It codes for CASTPRDRVKTEAFF.

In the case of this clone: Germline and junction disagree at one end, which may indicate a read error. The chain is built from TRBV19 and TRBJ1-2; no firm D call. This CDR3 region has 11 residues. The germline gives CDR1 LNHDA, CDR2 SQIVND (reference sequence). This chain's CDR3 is CASSLTPLLHF. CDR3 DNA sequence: TGTGCCAGTAGTTTGACGCCTCTACTACACTTC.

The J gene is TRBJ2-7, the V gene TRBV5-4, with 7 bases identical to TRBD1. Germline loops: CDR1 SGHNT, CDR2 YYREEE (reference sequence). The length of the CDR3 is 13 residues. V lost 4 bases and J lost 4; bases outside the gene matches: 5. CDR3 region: CASSNGQEYEQYF. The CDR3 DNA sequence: TGTGCCAGCAGCAATGGACAGGAGTACGAGCAGTACTTC.